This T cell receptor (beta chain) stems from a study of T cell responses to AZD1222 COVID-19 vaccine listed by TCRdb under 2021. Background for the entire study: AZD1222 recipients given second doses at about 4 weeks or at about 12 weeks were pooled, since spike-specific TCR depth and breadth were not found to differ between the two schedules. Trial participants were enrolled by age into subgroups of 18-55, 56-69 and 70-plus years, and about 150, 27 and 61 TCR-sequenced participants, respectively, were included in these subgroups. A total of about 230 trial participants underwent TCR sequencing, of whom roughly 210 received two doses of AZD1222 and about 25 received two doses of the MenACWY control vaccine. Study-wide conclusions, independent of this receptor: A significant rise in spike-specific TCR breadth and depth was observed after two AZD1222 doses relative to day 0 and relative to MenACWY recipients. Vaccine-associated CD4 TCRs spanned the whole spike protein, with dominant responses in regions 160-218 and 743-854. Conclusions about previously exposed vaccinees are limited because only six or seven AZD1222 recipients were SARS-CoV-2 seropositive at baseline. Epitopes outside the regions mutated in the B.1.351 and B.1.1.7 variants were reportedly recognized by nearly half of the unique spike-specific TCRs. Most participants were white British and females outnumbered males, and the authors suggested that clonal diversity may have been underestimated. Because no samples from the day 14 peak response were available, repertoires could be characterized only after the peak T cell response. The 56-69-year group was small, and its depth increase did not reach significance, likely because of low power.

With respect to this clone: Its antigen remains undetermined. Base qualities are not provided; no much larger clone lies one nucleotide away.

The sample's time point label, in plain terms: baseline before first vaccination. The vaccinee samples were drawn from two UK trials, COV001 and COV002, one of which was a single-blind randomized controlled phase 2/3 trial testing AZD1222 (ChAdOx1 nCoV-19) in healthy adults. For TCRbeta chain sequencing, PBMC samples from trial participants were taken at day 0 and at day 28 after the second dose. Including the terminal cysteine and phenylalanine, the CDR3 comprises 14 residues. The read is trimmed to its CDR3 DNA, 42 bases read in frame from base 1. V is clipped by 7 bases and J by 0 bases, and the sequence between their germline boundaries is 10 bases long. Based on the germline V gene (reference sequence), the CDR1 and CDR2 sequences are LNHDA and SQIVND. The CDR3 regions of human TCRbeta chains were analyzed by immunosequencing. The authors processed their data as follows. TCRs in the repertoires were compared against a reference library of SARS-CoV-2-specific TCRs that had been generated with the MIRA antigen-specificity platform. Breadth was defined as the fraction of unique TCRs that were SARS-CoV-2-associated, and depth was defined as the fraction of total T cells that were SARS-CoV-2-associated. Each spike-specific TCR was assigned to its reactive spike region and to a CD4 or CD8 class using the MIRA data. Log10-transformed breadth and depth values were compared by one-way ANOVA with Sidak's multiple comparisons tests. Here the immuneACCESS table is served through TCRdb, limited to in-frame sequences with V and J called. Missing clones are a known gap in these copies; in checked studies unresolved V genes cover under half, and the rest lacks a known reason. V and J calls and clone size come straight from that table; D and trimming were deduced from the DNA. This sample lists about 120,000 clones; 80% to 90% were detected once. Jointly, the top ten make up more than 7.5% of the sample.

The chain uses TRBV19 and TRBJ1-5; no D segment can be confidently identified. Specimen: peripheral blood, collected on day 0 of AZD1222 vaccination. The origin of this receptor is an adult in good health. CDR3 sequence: CASMATPSNQPQHF. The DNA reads TGTGCCAGTATGGCAACACCTAGCAATCAGCCCCAGCATTTT.